The 11 T cell receptor beta chains listed next were all sequenced from one sample in a study of T cell responses to AZD1222 COVID-19 vaccine. TCRdb keeps only in-frame clones here, not all; method: immunoSEQ multiplex PCR. The repertoire holds 150,000 to 200,000 clones, with 88% as singletons. The material sequenced was peripheral blood, taken 28 days after the second AZD1222 dose. These receptors originate from an adult who received the AZD1222 COVID-19 vaccine.

The chain has TRBV11-2 and TRBJ2-2; perhaps D is TRBD1 or TRBD2 (5 bases each). The CDR3 sequence is 14 residues long. V lost 6 bases and J lost 4, with 12 bases in between. Germline assignment: CDR1 SGHAT and CDR2 FQNNGV. CDR3 protein: CASRDRGVTGELFF. The CDR3, as DNA: TGTGCCAGCAGGGACCGGGGCGTCACCGGGGAGCTGTTTTTT.

The CDR3 region is CASSQLPGSAGELFF. The CDR3 bases are TGTGCCAGCAGCCAACTCCCGGGTTCCGCCGGGGAGCTGTTTTTT. J is TRBJ2-2 and V is TRBV14; D remains unclear. Trimming pared 2 bases from V and 6 bases from J, leaving 13 bases between. Germline V gives CDR1 SGHDN, CDR2 FVKESK. The CDR3 runs to 15 residues.

CDR3: CASSPGQGVGGYTF. CDR3 bases: TGTGCCAGCAGTCCTGGACAGGGGGTGGGTGGCTACACCTTC. This rearrangement joins TRBV5-4 to TRBJ1-2, with TRBD1 identical over 10 bases. The CDR3 runs to 14 residues. The V segment lost 5 bases and the J segment 7 bases; nucleotides outside the gene matches: 8. CDR1 SGHNT and CDR2 YYREEE come from the germline V gene (reference sequence).

The chain combines TRBV29-1 with TRBJ1-2; D not certain. With 1 base removed from V and 8 bases from J, the gap between germline ends came to 8 bases. The CDR3 has 11 residues. Germline V gene sequence: CDR1 SQVTM, CDR2 ANQGSEA. The CDR3 bases are TGCAGCGTTGAAGCGACGCAGGGCTACACCTTC. It is translated as CSVEATQGYTF.

The CDR3 sequence is CASSETSGRAGEQYF. The CDR3 DNA is TGTGCCAGCAGCGAAACTAGCGGGAGGGCCGGCGAGCAGTACTTC. The genes are TRBV9 and TRBJ2-7; 13 bases fit TRBD2. This CDR3 contains 15 residues. V gave up 3 bases and J gave up 6 bases; unmatched junction bases: 6. Germline V gene data show CDR1 as SGDLS and CDR2 as YYNGEE.

The chain has TRBV3-1 (or the pseudogene TRBV3-2) and TRBJ2-7; perhaps TRBD1 as D (6 bases). This CDR3 spans 17 amino acids. The V gene's germline CDR1 is LGHDT and CDR2 YNNKEL (reference sequence). Trimming left V 6 bases short and J 5 bases short, with 26 bases between. The CDR3: CASSQGPGTTPWHEQYF. The CDR3 DNA reads as TGTGCCAGCAGTCAGGGGCCCGGGACAACCCCCTGGCACGAGCAGTACTTC.

Worth noting for this clone: Other DNA sequences in this specimen translate into the identical CDR3. The chain employs TRBV14 and TRBJ1-2; D unresolved. The CDR3 is 13 residues long. Germline CDR1 SGHDN, CDR2 FVKESK. Between the trimmed V and J ends, which lost 0 bases and 5 bases, there was a span of 7 bases. The chain's CDR3 is CASSQDRGYGYTF. In DNA, the CDR3 is TGTGCCAGCAGCCAAGATCGTGGGTATGGCTACACCTTC.

J is TRBJ2-5 and V is TRBV4-1; no reliable D call. Trimming left V 0 bases short and J 2 bases short, with 7 bases between. Germline lookup yields CDR1 MGHRA and CDR2 YSYEKL. The CDR3 totals 14 residues. The CDR3 nucleotides read TGCGCCAGCAGCCAAGATCCAGCGCAAGAGACCCAGTACTTC. Residues: CASSQDPAQETQYF.

This sequence joins TRBV7-2 and TRBJ2-1; D possibly corresponds to TRBD1 (6 bases). Between the trimmed V and J ends, which lost 4 bases and 0 bases, there was a span of 13 bases. This CDR3 comprises 16 residues. Germline V gives CDR1 SGHTA, CDR2 FQGNSA. The CDR3: CASSWRQASSYNEQFF. In nucleotides, the CDR3 is TGTGCCAGCAGCTGGAGACAGGCGAGCTCCTACAATGAGCAGTTCTTC.

The V gene is TRBV19, the J gene TRBJ1-5; maybe TRBD1 (5 bases). Deletions cut 8 bases from V and 4 bases from J, with 15 bases between. CDR1 and CDR2 from the germline V gene are LNHDA and SQIVND (reference sequence). The length of the CDR3 is 14 residues. CDR3: CASWVQGSNQPQHF. For the CDR3, the DNA is TGTGCCAGTTGGGTCCAGGGTAGTAATCAGCCCCAGCATTTT.

The chain combines TRBV15 with TRBJ2-7, with D perhaps matching TRBD1 or TRBD2 (6 bases each). Per the germline V gene, CDR1 is LNHNV and CDR2 is YYDKDF (reference sequence). Trimming shortened V by 3 bases and J by 1 base, and 19 bases separated the two germline ends. The CDR3 is made up of 17 amino acids. CDR3: CATSSTIGGHLSYEQYF. CDR3 nucleotides: TGTGCCACCAGCAGTACCATCGGGGGCCACCTTTCCTACGAGCAGTACTTC.